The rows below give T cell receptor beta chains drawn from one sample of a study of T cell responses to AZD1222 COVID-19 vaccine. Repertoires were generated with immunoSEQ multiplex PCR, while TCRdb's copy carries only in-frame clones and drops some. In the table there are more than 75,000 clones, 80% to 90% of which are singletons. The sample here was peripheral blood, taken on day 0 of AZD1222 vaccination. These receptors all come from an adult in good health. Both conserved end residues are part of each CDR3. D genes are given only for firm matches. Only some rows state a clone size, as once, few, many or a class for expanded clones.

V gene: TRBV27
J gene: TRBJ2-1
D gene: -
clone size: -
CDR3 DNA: TGTGCCACGTGGTCCCCGCGGAATGAGCAGTTCTTC
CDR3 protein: CATWSPRNEQFF

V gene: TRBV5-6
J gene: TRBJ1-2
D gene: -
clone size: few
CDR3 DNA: TGTGCCAGCAGCCGGGGGGGCGGCTATGGCTACACCTTC
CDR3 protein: CASSRGGGYGYTF

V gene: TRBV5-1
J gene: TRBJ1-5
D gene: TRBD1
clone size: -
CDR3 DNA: TGCGCCAGCAGCCCGGGACAGGGGCATCAGCCCCAGCATTTT
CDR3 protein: CASSPGQGHQPQHF

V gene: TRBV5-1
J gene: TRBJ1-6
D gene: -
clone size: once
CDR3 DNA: TGCGCCAGCAGCTTTAAGGCCGGGGATTCACCCCTCCACTTT
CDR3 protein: CASSFKAGDSPLHF

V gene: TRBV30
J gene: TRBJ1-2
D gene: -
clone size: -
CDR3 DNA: TGTGCCTGGGAAACAGGGTTAACACTATCTGGCTACACCTTC
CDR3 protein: CAWETGLTLSGYTF

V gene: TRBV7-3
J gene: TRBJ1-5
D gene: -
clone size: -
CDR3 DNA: TGTGCCAGCAGTTACTCGTTGAATCAGCCCCAGCATTTT
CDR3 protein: CASSYSLNQPQHF

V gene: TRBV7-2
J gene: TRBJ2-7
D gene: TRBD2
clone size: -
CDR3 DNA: TGTGCCAGCAGCTTACTACTAGCGGGGACCTACGAGCAGTACTTC
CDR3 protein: CASSLLLAGTYEQYF

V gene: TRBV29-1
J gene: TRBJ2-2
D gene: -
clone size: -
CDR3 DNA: TGCAGCGTGGGGGCCACCGGGGAGCTGTTTTTT
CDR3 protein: CSVGATGELFF

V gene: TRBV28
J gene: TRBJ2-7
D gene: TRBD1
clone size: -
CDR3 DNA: TGTGCCAGCACTCCCGGCCTGGGACAGGGGAAGTACGAGCAGTACTTC
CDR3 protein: CASTPGLGQGKYEQYF

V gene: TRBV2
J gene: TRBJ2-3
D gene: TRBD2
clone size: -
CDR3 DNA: TGTGCTAGCAGGGCGACTAGCGGGGGGGCTGTGGCGGGTGATACGCAGTATTTT
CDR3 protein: CASRATSGGAVAGDTQYF

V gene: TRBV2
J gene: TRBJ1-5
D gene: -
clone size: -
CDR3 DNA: TGTGCCAGCAGTCCCGACGGAGCCAATCAGCCCCAGCATTTT
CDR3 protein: CASSPDGANQPQHF

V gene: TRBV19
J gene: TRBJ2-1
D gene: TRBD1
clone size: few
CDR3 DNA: TGTGCCAGTACGGACAGGGGGCAGGGTGAGCAGTTCTTC
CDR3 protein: CASTDRGQGEQFF

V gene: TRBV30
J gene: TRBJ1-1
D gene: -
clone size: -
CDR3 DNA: TGTGCCTGGAGTGCTACTAGGAGGAGCACTGAAGCTTTCTTT
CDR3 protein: CAWSATRRSTEAFF

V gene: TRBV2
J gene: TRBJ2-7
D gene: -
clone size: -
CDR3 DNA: TGTGCCAGCAGTACAGCCAGAAGCTCCTACGAGCAGTACTTC
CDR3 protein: CASSTARSSYEQYF

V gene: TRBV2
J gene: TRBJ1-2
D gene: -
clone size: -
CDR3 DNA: TGTGCCAGCAGTATGACAGCATATGGCTACACCTTC
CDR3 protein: CASSMTAYGYTF

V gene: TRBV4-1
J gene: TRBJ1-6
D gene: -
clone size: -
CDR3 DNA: TGCGCCAGCAGCCAAGGTGATTCACCCCTCCACTTT
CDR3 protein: CASSQGDSPLHF

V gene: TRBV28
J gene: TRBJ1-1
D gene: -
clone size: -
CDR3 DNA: TGTGCCAGCAGTTTCCCAACACCTGAAGCTTTCTTT
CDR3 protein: CASSFPTPEAFF

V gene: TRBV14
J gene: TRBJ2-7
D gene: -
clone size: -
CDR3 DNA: TGTGCCAGCAGCCAAGATGCCCTATCCTACGAGCAGTACTTC
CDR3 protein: CASSQDALSYEQYF

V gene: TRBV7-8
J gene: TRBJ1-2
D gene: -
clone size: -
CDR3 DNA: TGTGCCAGCAGCTCCCGGACAGCCTTTGACTATGGCTACACCTTC
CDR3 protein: CASSSRTAFDYGYTF

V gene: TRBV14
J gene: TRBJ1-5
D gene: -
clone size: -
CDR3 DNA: TGTGCCAGCAGCCAAGGTGAAGGTCAGCCCCAGCATTTT
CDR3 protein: CASSQGEGQPQHF

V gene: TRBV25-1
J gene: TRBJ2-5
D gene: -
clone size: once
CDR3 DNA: TGTGCCAGCAGTCCCCAGGGCCAAAGGGAGACCCAGTACTTC
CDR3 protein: CASSPQGQRETQYF

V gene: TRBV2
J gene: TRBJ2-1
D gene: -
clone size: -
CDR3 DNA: TGTGCCAGCAACTTAGGGACTCAATACCACAATGAGCAGTTCTTC
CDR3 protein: CASNLGTQYHNEQFF

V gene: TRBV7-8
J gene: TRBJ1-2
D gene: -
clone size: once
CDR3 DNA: TGTGCCAGCAGCCCAGCGGCACAGGGTTACCTCGGTGGCTACACCTTC
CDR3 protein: CASSPAAQGYLGGYTF

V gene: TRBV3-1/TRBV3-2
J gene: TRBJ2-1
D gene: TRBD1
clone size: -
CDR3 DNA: TGTGCCGCCCAGGACAGGGCCTTGGGCAATGAGCAGTTCTTC
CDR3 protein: CAAQDRALGNEQFF

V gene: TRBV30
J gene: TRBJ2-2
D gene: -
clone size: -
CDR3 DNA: TGTGCCTGGATAAGAGCCGGGGAGCTGTTTTTT
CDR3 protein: CAWIRAGELFF

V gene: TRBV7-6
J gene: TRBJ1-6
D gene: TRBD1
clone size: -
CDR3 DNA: TGTGCCAGCAGCCAGGGGGGTCTTTGGGAGAATTCACCCCTCCACTTT
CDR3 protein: CASSQGGLWENSPLHF

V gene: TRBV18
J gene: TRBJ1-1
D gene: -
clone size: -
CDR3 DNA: TGTGCCAGCTCACCATTTGGGGGGGTAAGAACTGAAGCTTTCTTT
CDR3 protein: CASSPFGGVRTEAFF

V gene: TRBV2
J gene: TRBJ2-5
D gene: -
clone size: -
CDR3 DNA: TGTGCCAGCAGTGGGTTGCTGTACCAAGAGACCCAGTACTTC
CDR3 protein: CASSGLLYQETQYF

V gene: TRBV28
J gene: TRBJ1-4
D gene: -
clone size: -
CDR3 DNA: TGTGCCAGCAGTCTGATAGGGGATTTCCATGAAAAACTGTTTTTT
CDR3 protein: CASSLIGDFHEKLFF

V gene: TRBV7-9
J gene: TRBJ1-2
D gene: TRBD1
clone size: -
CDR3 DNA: TGTGCCAGCAGCAAAAAGGGACAGGGCAACGGCTACACCTTC
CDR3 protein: CASSKKGQGNGYTF

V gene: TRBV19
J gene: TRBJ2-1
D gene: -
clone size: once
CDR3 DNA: TGTGCCAGTAGTATTGGGGGCACCTACAATGAGCAGTTCTTC
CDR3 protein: CASSIGGTYNEQFF

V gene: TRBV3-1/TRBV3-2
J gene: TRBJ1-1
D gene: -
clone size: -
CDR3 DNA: TGTGCCAGCAGCGCCATTAGGGGAACTGAAGCTTTCTTT
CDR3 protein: CASSAIRGTEAFF

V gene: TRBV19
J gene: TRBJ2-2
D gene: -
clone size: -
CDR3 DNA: TGTGGGGCCAGCCCCTCTGTAAACACCGGGGAGCTGTTTTTT
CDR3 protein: CGASPSVNTGELFF

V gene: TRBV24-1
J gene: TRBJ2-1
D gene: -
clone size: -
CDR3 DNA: TGTGCCACCAGTGATCAGGGCAATGAGCAGTTCTTC
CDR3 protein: CATSDQGNEQFF

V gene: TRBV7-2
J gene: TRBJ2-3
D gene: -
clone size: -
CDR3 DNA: TGTGCCAGCAGCTTAGCCGGAGTGGGTGGGCAGTATTTT
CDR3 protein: CASSLAGVGGQYF

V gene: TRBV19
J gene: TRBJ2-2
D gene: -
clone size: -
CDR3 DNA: TGTGCCAGTAGTATAGACGTGGCCGCGTACACCGGGGAGCTGTTTTTT
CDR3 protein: CASSIDVAAYTGELFF